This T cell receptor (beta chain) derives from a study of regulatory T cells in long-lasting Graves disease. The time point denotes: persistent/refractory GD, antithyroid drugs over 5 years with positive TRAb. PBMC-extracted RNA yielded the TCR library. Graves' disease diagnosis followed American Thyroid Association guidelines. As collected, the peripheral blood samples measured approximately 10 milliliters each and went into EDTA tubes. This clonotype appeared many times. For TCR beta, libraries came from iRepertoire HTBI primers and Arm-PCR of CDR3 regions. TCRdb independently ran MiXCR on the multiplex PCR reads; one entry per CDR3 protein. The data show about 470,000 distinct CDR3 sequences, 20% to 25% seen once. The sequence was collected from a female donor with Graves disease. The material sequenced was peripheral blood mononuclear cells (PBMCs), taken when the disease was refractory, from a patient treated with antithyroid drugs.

CDR3 amino acids: CASSFGQAYNEQFF. In nucleotides, the CDR3 is TGTGCCAGCAGTTTCGGACAGGCCTACAATGAGCAGTTCTTC. The chain combines TRBV12-3 or TRBV12-4 with TRBJ2-1, with TRBD1 identical over 7 bases. V trimming: 3 bases; J trimming: 2 bases; junction bases outside the gene matches: 1. This CDR3 has 14 residues.